The 25 T cell receptor beta chains below come from one sample, sequenced in a study of glioma-infiltrating T cells. The iRepertoire nested amplicon-rescue multiplex PCR amplified TCR alpha and beta CDR3s from RNA. TCRdb used MiXCR to reprocess the multiplex PCR reads, holding one entry per CDR3 protein. This table holds around 90,000 distinct CDR3 sequences, about 40% found once. Sequenced input: glioma tissue, nonneoplastic brain tissue, or PBMCs (not recorded which). The origin of the receptors is a human donor with low-grade glioma or glioblastoma, undergoing nonglioma brain surgery, or in good health (not recorded which).

This clonotype was found many times. V usage is TRBV7-2 and J usage is TRBJ2-1; D ambiguous. Per germline, CDR1 SGHTA and CDR2 FQGNSA. CDR3 length equals 13 residues. The V end lost 1 base, the J end lost 7 bases, and 8 bases lay between the germline ends. DNA of the CDR3: TGTGCCAGCAGCTTAGGGCTCACTAATGAGCAGTTCTTC. Amino acid sequence: CASSLGLTNEQFF.

The chain links TRBV30 to TRBJ2-1, with D unresolved. V lost 0 bases to trimming and J lost 2 bases, with 5 bases between them. The germline V gene encodes CDR1 GTSNPN and CDR2 SVGIG (reference sequence). The CDR3 has 13 amino acids. CDR3: CAWSVGTYNEQFF. CDR3 nucleotides: TGTGCCTGGAGTGTGGGCACCTACAATGAGCAGTTCTTC.

This clonotype was seen repeatedly, ten times or more. The chain has TRBV11-2 and TRBJ2-7, with 12 bases identical to TRBD1. The germline CDR1 and CDR2 sequences are SGHAT and FQNNGV. J was trimmed by 3 bases and V by 0 bases; bases with no gene match: 3. CDR3 length: 16 residues. Here the CDR3 DNA reads TGTGCCAGCAGCTTAGATTGGGACAGGGGGCTCTACGAGCAGTACTTC. Translating it yields CASSLDWDRGLYEQYF.

This clonotype is a singleton in its sample. A much larger clone is a single base away; this may be a read error. The gene calls are TRBV6-6 and TRBJ2-7; TRBD1 aligns across 7 bases. Germline V CDR1 and CDR2: MNHNY, SVGAGI (reference sequence). The CDR3 is 17 residues long. CDR3 residues: CASSYSKRTGSSYGQYF. The DNA for the CDR3 is TGTGCCAGCAGTTACTCCAAGAGGACAGGAAGCTCCTACGGGCAGTACTTC.

In this sample, this clonotype turned up many times. V is TRBV6-2 or TRBV6-3 and J is TRBJ1-2; no definite D call. CDR1 MNHEY and CDR2 SVGEGT come from the germline V gene. The V gene lost 0 bases and the J gene lost 7 bases, with 6 bases spanning the gap. The CDR3 has 12 amino acids. The CDR3 DNA reads as TGTGCCAGCAGTTACTCCCGCACTGGCTACACCTTC. Amino acid sequence: CASSYSRTGYTF.

In regard to this clonotype: A read error is possible here, since a much larger clone lies one base away. The gene calls are TRBV11-2 and TRBJ2-1; possible D gene TRBD2, 5 bases. Germline CDR1 SGHAT, CDR2 FQNNGV. This CDR3 has 14 amino acids. The CDR3 nucleotides are TGTGCCAGCAGCTTAGATCAGGTCGGGAATGGGCAGTTCTTC. It encodes CASSLDQVGNGQFF.

The table lists this clonotype with many counts. The CDR3 is CASRRRTGANTGELFF. For the CDR3, the DNA is TGTGCCAGCAGACGAAGGACAGGGGCGAACACCGGGGAGCTGTTTTTT. The V call is TRBV28, the J call TRBJ2-2, with 9 positions matching TRBD1. The CDR3 is made up of 16 amino acids. Germline V lookup: CDR1 MDHEN, CDR2 SYDVKM. V lost 6 bases, J lost 0 bases, and 5 bases stayed unmatched.

The CDR3 sequence is CASSQRVQEESQYF. The CDR3 DNA sequence: TGTGCCAGCAGCCAAAGGGTCCAGGAGGAGTCCCAGTACTTC. V usage is TRBV13 and J usage is TRBJ2-5; D is possibly TRBD2 (5 bases). Trimming removed 5 bases at V and 9 bases at J, with 19 bases between. From germline, CDR1 is PRHDT and CDR2 FYEKMQ (reference sequence). The CDR3 extends over 14 amino acids.

As for this clonotype: A much larger clone is a single base away; this may be a read error. The chain links TRBV19 to TRBJ1-1; TRBD1 might be the D (5 bases). There are 13 residues in the CDR3. Trimming took off 7 bases at V and 10 bases at J, with 19 bases between the two ends. CDR1 is LNHDA and CDR2 is SQIVND in the germline V gene (reference sequence). This chain's CDR3 is CASIIPGLGGAFF. The CDR3, as DNA: TGTGCCAGTATTATCCCAGGGCTAGGTGGAGCTTTCTTT. The full variable domain, rest sourced from reference TRBV19 and TRBJ1-1, is DGGITQSPKYLFRKEGQNVTLSCEQNLNHDAMYWYRQDPGQGLRLIYYSQIVNDFQKGDIAEGYSVSREKKESFPLTVTSAQKNPTAFYLCASIIPGLGGAFFGQGTRLTVV.

The chain employs TRBV6-2 or TRBV6-3 and TRBJ1-5; TRBD1 aligns across 10 bases. Germline loops: CDR1 MNHEY, CDR2 SVGEGT. The CDR3 length is 16 residues. The ends lost 4 bases at V and 1 base at J; junction bases unmatched: 4. The CDR3 loop reads CASSSPGQGSNQPQHF. The CDR3 coding sequence is TGTGCCAGCAGTTCTCCGGGACAGGGGAGCAATCAGCCCCAGCATTTT.

This clonotype has ten or more counts. The chain couples TRBV20-1 to TRBJ1-5; weak D call: TRBD1 (6 bases). Trimming left V 4 bases short and J 1 base short, with 14 bases between. The CDR3 runs to 15 residues. Per the germline V gene, CDR1 is DFQATT and CDR2 is SNEGSKA (reference sequence). As DNA, the CDR3 is TGCAGTGCTATGGACCAGGGGTTAAGCAATCAGCCCCAGCATTTT. Amino acids: CSAMDQGLSNQPQHF.

This clonotype was seen many times. The chain is built from TRBV19 and TRBJ1-1, with TRBD1 as a possible D gene (6 bases). Trimming cost V 5 bases and J 1 base, with 8 bases left between them. Germline-derived CDR1 and CDR2 are LNHDA and SQIVND (reference sequence). The CDR3 runs 13 residues. CDR3 protein: CASSGQRNTEAFF. The CDR3 nucleotides are TGTGCCAGTAGTGGACAGCGGAACACTGAAGCTTTCTTT.

Regarding this clonotype: This may arise from a read error, as a much more abundant clone is one base away. The V gene is TRBV28, the J gene TRBJ2-7; D is uncertain. Germline CDR1 and CDR2: MDHEN and SYDVKM. The germline V and J ends were trimmed by 6 bases and 6 bases, with 15 bases remaining between them. There are 13 residues in the CDR3. The chain's CDR3 is CASSSAPWREQYF. Written as DNA, the CDR3 is TGTGCCAGCAGCTCCGCCCCCTGGCGCGAGCAGTACTTC.

The chain couples TRBV4-3 to TRBJ1-2; D gene unclear. V dropped 0 bases and J dropped 4 bases, with 12 bases sitting between them. The germline CDR1 and CDR2 sequences are LGHNA and YSLEER. The CDR3 is 15 residues long. For the CDR3, the DNA is TGCGCCAGCAGCCAAGATAGAGACAAGATCTATGGCTACACCTTC. Protein product: CASSQDRDKIYGYTF.

This clonotype was detected many times. This chain joins TRBV29-1 and TRBJ2-2, with D perhaps matching TRBD1 (6 bases). Trimming removed 7 bases from V and 6 bases from J, with 9 bases in between. Germline V CDR1 and CDR2: SQVTM, ANQGSEA. The CDR3 consists of 11 residues. This CDR3 is CSARGAGELFF. CDR3 DNA: TGCAGCGCCAGGGGAGCCGGGGAGCTGTTTTTT.

V and J are TRBV4-1 and TRBJ2-1, with 9 bases aligning to TRBD1. The ends lost 5 bases at V and 4 bases at J; junction bases unmatched: 6. This CDR3 is 15 amino acids long. CDR1 is MGHRA and CDR2 is YSYEKL in the germline V gene. The CDR3 here is CASSTGQGVYNEQFF. DNA for the CDR3: TGCGCCAGCAGCACGGGACAGGGAGTATACAATGAGCAGTTCTTC.

Only a few counts were recorded for this clonotype. J is TRBJ2-5 and V is TRBV12-3 or TRBV12-4; no clear D gene. Trimming pared 4 bases from V and 9 bases from J, leaving 9 bases between. This CDR3 comprises 11 residues. The CDR3 nucleotides read TGTGCCAGCAGTTCCTTATTAGCCCAGTACTTC. Protein sequence: CASSSLLAQYF.

Comments on this clonotype: It may be a read error: a sequence one base away is much more abundant. The J gene is TRBJ2-1, the V gene TRBV5-4; unclear D gene. This CDR3 comprises 12 residues. V was trimmed by 1 base and J by 14 bases, leaving 13 bases between them. CDR1 SGHNT and CDR2 YYREEE come from the germline V gene (reference sequence). The CDR3 DNA reads TGTGCCAGCAGCTTGCGAGCCAGAGAGGAGTTCTTC. Residues: CASSLRAREEFF.

This chain joins TRBV20-1 and TRBJ1-2; 11 bases fit TRBD1. J lost 6 bases, V lost 4 bases, and 7 bases had no gene match. Germline V gene data show CDR1 as DFQATT and CDR2 as SNEGSKA (reference sequence). The CDR3 runs to 14 residues. DNA for the CDR3: TGCAGTGCTATCCCGGACAGGGGGCATGATGGCTACACCTTC. Translated, it gives CSAIPDRGHDGYTF.

This clonotype occurred many times. CDR3 nucleotide sequence: TGTGCCAGCAGGGAACTTATGAGTCGACAGGGAAGGGGAGTCTCCTACGAGCAGTACTTC. Translation gives CASRELMSRQGRGVSYEQYF. The chain links TRBV2 to TRBJ2-7; 7 positions match TRBD1. The V gene end was trimmed by 6 bases and the J gene end by 0 bases; junction bases not matched to a gene: 23. The CDR3 totals 20 residues. CDR1 SNHLY and CDR2 FYNNEI come from the germline V gene.

This clonotype was picked up many times. The V gene is TRBV20-1, the J gene TRBJ2-1, with a weak D call TRBD2 (5 bases). CDR1 DFQATT and CDR2 SNEGSKA come from the germline V gene (reference sequence). The V end lost 3 bases, the J end lost 4 bases, and 16 bases lay between the germline ends. The CDR3 is 15 residues long. As DNA, the CDR3 is TGCAGTGCTAGCCTCCCCTCGACTATTTACAATGAGCAGTTCTTC. It is translated as CSASLPSTIYNEQFF.

This clonotype was counted at least ten times. The J gene is TRBJ2-2, the V gene TRBV19; TRBD1 matches 7 bases. In germline, CDR1 is LNHDA, CDR2 SQIVND (reference sequence). J lost 3 bases, V lost 6 bases, and 4 bases had no gene match. The length of the CDR3 is 14 residues. CDR3 bases: TGTGCCAGTAGGGACACAGGGGACACCGGGGAGCTGTTTTTT. This translates into CASRDTGDTGELFF.

This clonotype was found many times. At one end, the junction sequence differs from germline, possibly due to a read error. The rearrangement uses TRBV11-3 and TRBJ2-1; 9 bases align to TRBD2. The CDR3 runs to 16 residues. In germline, CDR1 is SGHNT, CDR2 YENEEA. CDR3 DNA sequence: TGTACCAGCAGCTTAGATCCTAGCGGGATTTACAATGAGCAGTTCTTC. As protein: CTSSLDPSGIYNEQFF.

The chain combines TRBV6-5 with TRBJ2-5; D uncertain. This CDR3 is 14 amino acids long. V was cut by 2 bases and J by 2 bases, with 9 bases left in between. Germline V gene sequence: CDR1 MNHEY, CDR2 SVGAGI. CDR3 sequence (DNA): TGTGCCAGCAGTTACGTGGGCAGGCAAGAGACCCAGTACTTC. Translation gives CASSYVGRQETQYF.

This clonotype has at least ten counts. The chain links TRBV27 to TRBJ2-7; 9 bases are shared with TRBD2. Germline V gene sequence: CDR1 MNHEY, CDR2 SMNVEV (reference sequence). The CDR3 is 15 residues long. V lost 3 bases to trimming and J lost 5 bases; unmatched junction nucleotides: 8. DNA for the CDR3: TGTGCCAGCAGTTTCCGTAGCGGGAGATCTAACGAGCAGTACTTC. Translating gives CASSFRSGRSNEQYF.